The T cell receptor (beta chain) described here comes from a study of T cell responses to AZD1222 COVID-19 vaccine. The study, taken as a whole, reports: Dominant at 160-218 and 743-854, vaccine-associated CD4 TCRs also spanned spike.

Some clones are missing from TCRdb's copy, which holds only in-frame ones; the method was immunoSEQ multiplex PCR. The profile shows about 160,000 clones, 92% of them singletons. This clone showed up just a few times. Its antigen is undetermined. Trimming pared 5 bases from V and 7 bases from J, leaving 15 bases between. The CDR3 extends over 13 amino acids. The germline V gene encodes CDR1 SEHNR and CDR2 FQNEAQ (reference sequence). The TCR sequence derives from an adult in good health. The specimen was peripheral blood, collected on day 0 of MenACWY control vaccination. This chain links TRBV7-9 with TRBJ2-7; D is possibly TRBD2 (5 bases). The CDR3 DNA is TGTGCCAGCAGCCCCCGGACTTTTATGGAGCAGTACTTC. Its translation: CASSPRTFMEQYF.